This passage covers 17 T cell receptor beta chains from one sample sequenced in a study of patients and donors after allogeneic stem cell transplantation. MiXCR, applied by TCRdb to the RT-PCR reads, yields one record per CDR3 protein. The repertoire has under 200,000 distinct CDR3 sequences, approximately 28% of them found once; the top ten carry 3.2%. Sequenced sample: blood, either unsorted or a sorted T cell fraction (not recorded which). The receptor source for this set is a human donor who was either an allogeneic HSCT recipient or a stem cell or donor lymphocyte infusion donor (not recorded which). It is not recorded whose cells these are; they may come from a transplant donor.

The V gene is TRBV6-6, the J gene TRBJ2-3; D may be TRBD1 (5 bases). This CDR3 has 16 residues. The germline gives CDR1 MNHNY, CDR2 SVGAGI (reference sequence). The V end was cut by 2 bases, the J end by 1 base, with 13 bases between. The CDR3 sequence: CASSYPGGRGTDTQYF. As DNA, the CDR3 is TGTGCCAGCAGTTACCCTGGTGGCAGGGGCACAGATACGCAGTATTTT.

This clonotype was seen only a few times. One end of the junction is discordant with germline, which a read error may explain. The chain recombines TRBV10-3 with TRBJ1-1, with 9 bases that match TRBD1. CDR3 size: 15 residues. From germline, CDR1 is ENHRY and CDR2 SYGVKD. CDR3 loop: CAINERGQGNTEAFF. CDR3 nucleotide sequence: TGTGCCATCAATGAGCGGGGACAGGGTAACACTGAAGCTTTCTTT.

V is TRBV18 and J is TRBJ2-3; 7 nucleotides align to TRBD1. The germline V gene encodes CDR1 KGHSH and CDR2 LQKENI. The CDR3 has 13 residues. V lost 5 bases, J lost 7 bases, and 6 bases stayed unmatched. The CDR3 protein is CASSSDRPNTQYF. CDR3 in DNA: TGTGCCAGCTCATCGGACAGGCCCAATACGCAGTATTTT.

This clonotype was observed a handful of times. V is TRBV5-1 and J is TRBJ2-7, with 9 bases matching TRBD1. This CDR3 has 13 residues. CDR1 and CDR2 (germline): SGHRS, YFSETQ. After removal of 5 bases from V and 3 bases from J, the junction contained 3 bases not matched to a gene. CDR3 nucleotides: TGCGCCAGCAGGCGGGGACAGGGCTACGAGCAGTACTTC. Translation: CASRRGQGYEQYF.

Concerning this clonotype: A junction end diverges from the germline sequence, so it may reflect a read error. This chain connects TRBV7-7 to TRBJ2-3; either TRBD1 or TRBD2 may fit D (5 bases each). CDR1 and CDR2 from the germline V gene are SSHAT and FNYEAQ (reference sequence). The CDR3 covers 14 residues. As DNA, the CDR3 is TGTGCTAGCAGCTTCGCAGGGAGTAAAGATACGCAGTATTTT. It specifies CASSFAGSKDTQYF. The variable domain in full, with the rest retrieved from reference TRBV7-7 and TRBJ2-3, is GAGVSQSPRYKVTKRGQDVTLRCDPISSHATLYWYQQALGQGPEFLTYFNYEAQPDKSGLPSDRFSAERPEGSISTLTIQRTEQRDSAMYRCASSFAGSKDTQYFGPGTRLTVL.

This clonotype appeared a few times. V and J are TRBV7-9 and TRBJ1-5, with a possible D match to TRBD1 (5 bases). The ends were cut back, 2 bases at V and 15 bases at J, with 14 bases in the middle. The germline CDR1 and CDR2 sequences are SEHNR and FQNEAQ (reference sequence). The CDR3 totals 12 residues. CDR3 nucleotide sequence: TGTGCCAGCAGCTTACTGGAGGGGTCCCCGCATTTT. Translation: CASSLLEGSPHF.

This clonotype was counted ten times or more. The V gene is TRBV7-2, the J gene TRBJ1-6; 10 bases are shared with TRBD1. CDR3 size: 16 residues. Unmatched junction bases numbered 7, after V lost 2 bases and J lost 9 bases. The germline CDR1 and CDR2 sequences are SGHTA and FQGNSA. The CDR3 bases are TGTGCCAGCAGCTTAAGTCGGGACAGGGGTGGTTCACCCCTCCACTTT. Protein sequence: CASSLSRDRGGSPLHF.

This chain joins TRBV20-1 and TRBJ2-3, with TRBD2 as a possible D gene (5 bases). Germline V gene sequence: CDR1 DFQATT, CDR2 SNEGSKA (reference sequence). The CDR3 spans 15 residues. V lost 5 bases and J 6 bases, leaving 21 bases between the germline ends. CDR3 amino acids: CSAPRTSGGPDTQYF. The CDR3 bases are TGCAGTGCTCCCCGGACCTCAGGAGGTCCTGATACGCAGTATTTT.

This clonotype has only a few counts. This chain uses TRBV9 with TRBJ1-5, with D uncertain. V dropped 0 bases and J dropped 6 bases, with 7 bases sitting between them. Germline V lookup: CDR1 SGDLS, CDR2 YYNGEE. The CDR3 is 13 residues long. Written as DNA, the CDR3 is TGTGCCAGCAGCGTAGAGCCGAGTCAGCCCCAGCATTTT. Protein sequence: CASSVEPSQPQHF.

The chain recombines TRBV7-9 with TRBJ1-6; the D is unclear. The CDR3 has 14 residues. Germline V gene lookup returns CDR1 SEHNR and CDR2 FQNEAQ (reference sequence). Trimming took 4 bases from V and 6 from J, leaving 10 bases between them. The CDR3 region has the DNA TGTGCCAGCAGCTCGTCCTCTGGTAATTCACCCCTCCACTTT. Encoded protein: CASSSSSGNSPLHF. Full variable domain (remainder filled in from reference TRBV7-9 and TRBJ1-6): DTGVSQNPRHKITKRGQNVTFRCDPISEHNRLYWYRQTLGQGPEFLTYFQNEAQLEKSRLLSDRFSAERPKGSFSTLEIQRTEQGDSAMYLCASSSSSGNSPLHFGNGTRLTVT.

This clonotype occurred a few times. V usage is TRBV5-5 and J usage is TRBJ1-2; D remains ambiguous. Trimming stripped 4 bases from V and 7 bases from J, with 11 bases between. Germline V gives CDR1 SGHKS, CDR2 YYEKEE (reference sequence). The CDR3 sequence is 12 residues long. The CDR3: CASSRWSSGYTF. CDR3 DNA sequence: TGTGCCAGCAGCCGATGGTCTTCTGGCTACACCTTC.

This clonotype was picked up a small number of times. The chain couples TRBV7-2 to TRBJ1-2; D not resolved. The CDR3 is made up of 14 amino acids. Germline V lookup: CDR1 SGHTA, CDR2 FQGNSA. Trimming shortened V by 5 bases and J by 5 bases, and 15 bases separated the two germline ends. CDR3 sequence reads: CASSPAGGRYGYTF. The CDR3 region has the DNA TGTGCCAGCAGCCCAGCGGGAGGGCGGTATGGCTACACCTTC. The variable domain in full, completed from reference TRBV7-2 and TRBJ1-2, reads GAGVSQSPSNKVTEKGKDVELRCDPISGHTALYWYRQSLGQGLEFLIYFQGNSAPDKSGLPSDRFSAERTGGSVSTLTIQRTQQEDSAVYLCASSPAGGRYGYTFGSGTRLTVV.

The chain employs TRBV10-3 and TRBJ1-6; D gene ambiguous. The CDR3 is 12 amino acids. The V gene lost 3 bases and the J gene lost 14 bases, with 11 bases spanning the gap. Germline CDR1 is ENHRY and CDR2 is SYGVKD. CDR3 DNA sequence: TGTGCCATCAGTGACCCTGGGTGGGCCCTCCACTTT. This codes for CAISDPGWALHF.

This clonotype was counted many times. The chain has TRBV6-2 or TRBV6-3 and TRBJ2-3; tentatively, D is TRBD1 (5 bases). This CDR3 contains 14 residues. The germline V and J ends were trimmed by 4 bases and 7 bases, with 15 bases remaining between them. Looked up from germline, CDR1 is MNHEY and CDR2 is SVGEGT. CDR3 sequence: CASSSAGKRNTQYF. The CDR3 bases are TGTGCCAGCAGTTCCGCAGGGAAGAGAAATACGCAGTATTTT.

The chain links TRBV29-1 to TRBJ2-3, with D perhaps TRBD1 (6 bases). The germline CDR1 and CDR2 sequences are SQVTM and ANQGSEA. The CDR3 loop spans 13 amino acids. V was trimmed by 4 bases and J by 2 bases, leaving 10 bases between them. CDR3: CSVVRGYTDTQYF. For the CDR3, the DNA is TGCAGCGTTGTGAGGGGGTACACAGATACGCAGTATTTT.

In this sample, this clonotype turned up many times. This chain joins TRBV20-1 and TRBJ1-5; a weak D match, TRBD1 (6 bases). The CDR3 is 18 residues long. Germline V gives CDR1 DFQATT, CDR2 SNEGSKA (reference sequence). Trimming pared 4 bases from V and 0 bases from J, leaving 22 bases between. CDR3 loop: CSANSKQGQGHSNQPQHF. The CDR3 DNA is TGCAGTGCTAACTCAAAGCAGGGCCAGGGGCATAGCAATCAGCCCCAGCATTTT.

There are a few counts of this clonotype. The V call is TRBV28, the J call TRBJ2-7, with 9 bases fitting TRBD1. The CDR3 has 14 amino acids. The trim removed 4 bases at V and 4 bases at J, leaving 5 bases unmatched. Germline V gene sequence: CDR1 MDHEN, CDR2 SYDVKM. CDR3: CASSSGQGIYEQYF. The CDR3 nucleotides are TGTGCCAGCAGTTCGGGACAGGGAATATACGAGCAGTACTTC.